One sample yielded the 29 T cell receptor beta chains listed below, sequenced in a study of T cells in Graves' hyperthyroidism and ophthalmopathy. RNA transcripts gave rise to amplified TCR beta CDR3 regions. The primer set for the first-round RT-PCR of the TCR CDR3 was HTBI. TCRdb passed the multiplex PCR reads through MiXCR, listing each CDR3 protein once. Of under 500,000 distinct CDR3 sequences listed, about 14% are singletons. Sequenced material: blood. The receptors were sampled from a man aged 50-59 years with Graves' ophthalmopathy.

This clonotype was recorded many times. The chain employs TRBV3-1 and TRBJ2-3, with TRBD2 matching 9 bases. Looked up from germline, CDR1 is LGHDT and CDR2 is YNNKEL (reference sequence). Trimming cost V 3 bases and J 4 bases; bases outside gene matches: 5. The CDR3 has 15 residues. The CDR3 protein is CASSHLAGAADTQYF. CDR3 bases: TGTGCCAGCAGCCACTTAGCGGGAGCGGCAGATACGCAGTATTTT.

The table lists this clonotype with a few counts. This sequence may be a read error, since a much larger clone differs from it by one base. The chain carries TRBV20-1 and TRBJ2-7, with TRBD2 identical over 12 bases. The CDR3 has 14 residues. Germline V gene data show CDR1 as DFQATT and CDR2 as SNEGSKA (reference sequence). J lost 6 bases, V lost 1 base, and 4 bases had no gene match. The DNA for the CDR3 is TGCAGTGCTAGAGCCACTAGCGGGAGGCGCGAGCAGTACTTC. It encodes CSARATSGRREQYF.

The table lists this clonotype with a count of one. The rearrangement uses TRBV20-1 and TRBJ1-4; D is possibly TRBD1 (6 bases). From germline, CDR1 is DFQATT and CDR2 SNEGSKA (reference sequence). V gave up 0 bases and J gave up 4 bases, with 12 bases separating them. The CDR3 consists of 15 residues. The CDR3 DNA follows: TGCAGTGCTAGAGATCGGCGGGGACATAATGAAAAACTGTTTTTT. It encodes CSARDRRGHNEKLFF.

In this sample, this clonotype turned up a few times. The chain employs TRBV2 and TRBJ2-7; possibly TRBD1 or TRBD2 for D (6 bases each). Germline V gene sequence: CDR1 SNHLY, CDR2 FYNNEI. With 1 base removed from V and 2 bases from J, the gap between germline ends came to 15 bases. The CDR3 extends over 16 amino acids. Here the CDR3 DNA reads TGTGCCAGCAGTGAAGAACAGGGAACGGGGGCCTACGAGCAGTACTTC. Translating gives CASSEEQGTGAYEQYF.

This clonotype was observed at least ten times. J is TRBJ2-1 and V is TRBV28; a possible D gene is TRBD2 (6 bases). Trimming removed 5 bases from V and 13 bases from J, with 12 bases in between. Per the germline V gene, CDR1 is MDHEN and CDR2 is SYDVKM. This CDR3 has 11 residues. CDR3 amino acids: CASSGGRHQFF. Here the CDR3 DNA reads TGTGCCAGCAGTGGGGGGAGGCATCAGTTCTTC.

The chain uses TRBV7-9 and TRBJ2-5; perhaps D is TRBD1 or TRBD2 (5 bases each). The CDR3 is 13 amino acids. V lost 4 bases and J 4 bases, leaving 10 bases between the germline ends. The germline CDR1 and CDR2 sequences are SEHNR and FQNEAQ (reference sequence). The chain's CDR3 is CASSSGTLETQYF. CDR3 coding DNA: TGTGCCAGCAGCTCCGGGACCTTAGAGACCCAGTACTTC.

The chain joins TRBV29-1 to TRBJ2-1; 7 nucleotides match TRBD2. The CDR3 sequence is 13 residues long. CDR1 is SQVTM and CDR2 is ANQGSEA in the germline V gene. V was clipped by 4 bases and J by 4 bases; unmatched bases: 4. CDR3 coding DNA: TGCAGCGTTGGGTGGCGGGAGTACAATGAGCAGTTCTTC. This translates into CSVGWREYNEQFF.

This clonotype was detected only a few times. This chain joins TRBV29-1 and TRBJ1-3, with TRBD1 as a possible D gene (5 bases). Germline V gene sequence: CDR1 SQVTM, CDR2 ANQGSEA. The CDR3 runs 15 residues. Trimming took off 2 bases at V and 4 bases at J, with 15 bases between the two ends. The CDR3, as DNA: TGCAGCGTTGAACCTCGTGGGGCTTGGGGAAACACCATATATTTT. Amino acids: CSVEPRGAWGNTIYF.

Many counts were recorded for this clonotype. The V call is TRBV20-1, the J call TRBJ2-1; 7 nucleotides match TRBD1. CDR3 length: 16 residues. Germline CDR1 DFQATT, CDR2 SNEGSKA (reference sequence). J was trimmed by 1 base and V by 5 bases; bases with no gene match: 11. This CDR3 is CSAWAHWDRSYNEQFF. In DNA form, the CDR3 reads TGCAGTGCTTGGGCCCATTGGGACAGATCCTACAATGAGCAGTTCTTC.

This clonotype was found many times. This sequence joins TRBV30 and TRBJ1-1; D remains unclear. V lost 3 bases and J lost 0, with 11 bases in between. Per the germline V gene, CDR1 is GTSNPN and CDR2 is SVGIG (reference sequence). CDR3 length: 14 residues. This CDR3 reads CAWRVTRLNTEAFF. In DNA, the CDR3 is TGTGCCTGGAGGGTAACGAGGCTGAACACTGAAGCTTTCTTT.

This clonotype came up many times. The chain recombines TRBV2 with TRBJ2-3, with TRBD1 matching 12 bases. With V trimmed by 4 bases and J by 8 bases, 10 bases remained unmatched. CDR3 length equals 16 residues. The germline CDR1 and CDR2 sequences are SNHLY and FYNNEI. The CDR3 nucleotides are TGTGCCAGCAGTGCACCCCCGGGACAGGGGGCAGGTACGCAGTATTTT. Its translation: CASSAPPGQGAGTQYF. The whole variable domain, remainder taken from reference TRBV2 and TRBJ2-3, is EPEVTQTPSHQVTQMGQEVILRCVPISNHLYFYWYRQILGQKVEFLVSFYNNEISEKSEIFDDQFSVERPDGSNFTLKIRSTKLEDSAMYFCASSAPPGQGAGTQYFGPGTRLTVL.

This clonotype was observed at least ten times. V and J are TRBV5-1 and TRBJ2-2, with D hard to call. Looked up from germline, CDR1 is SGHRS and CDR2 is YFSETQ. V was shortened by 2 bases and J by 3 bases, with 2 bases between the two germline ends. The length of the CDR3 is 12 residues. The CDR3 bases are TGCGCCAGCAGCTTCGACACCGGGGAGCTGTTTTTT. It is translated as CASSFDTGELFF. The full variable domain, in which reference TRBV5-1 and TRBJ2-2 provide the parts outside the CDR3, is KAGVTQTPRYLIKTRGQQVTLSCSPISGHRSVSWYQQTPGQGLQFLFEYFSETQRNKGNFPGRFSGRQFSNSRSEMNVSTLELGDSALYLCASSFDTGELFFGEGSRLTVL.

J is TRBJ2-1 and V is TRBV11-3; 7 bases line up with TRBD2. This CDR3 has 16 amino acids. The trim removed 5 bases at V and 6 bases at J, leaving 13 bases unmatched. Germline V gene lookup returns CDR1 SGHNT and CDR2 YENEEA. The CDR3 DNA is TGTGCCAGCAGCCCGGCGGCGGGAGAAGGGGTCAATGAGCAGTTCTTC. This codes for CASSPAAGEGVNEQFF. Full variable domain (missing parts from reference TRBV11-3 and TRBJ2-1): EAGVVQSPRYKIIEKKQPVAFWCNPISGHNTLYWYLQNLGQGPELLIRYENEEAVDDSQLPKDRFSAERLKGVDSTLKIQPAELGDSAVYLCASSPAAGEGVNEQFFGPGTRLTVL.

This clonotype was counted a few times. The rearrangement links TRBV19 to TRBJ1-2, with 9 bases aligning to TRBD1. Trimming removed 8 bases from V and 7 bases from J; junction bases left unmatched: 8. The CDR3 has 13 amino acids. Per the germline V gene, CDR1 is LNHDA and CDR2 is SQIVND (reference sequence). CDR3 nucleotides: TGTGCCAGTGGGGACAGGGTTTTGGGTGGCTACACCTTC. Its translation is CASGDRVLGGYTF.

V and J are TRBV6-2 or TRBV6-3 and TRBJ1-6; D gene unclear. CDR1 and CDR2 from the germline V gene are MNHEY and SVGEGT. This CDR3 is built from 14 residues. The V end lost 7 bases, the J end lost 3 bases, and 10 bases lay between the germline ends. The CDR3 DNA is TGTGCCAGCACCCCGGGCCTCTATAATTCACCCCTCCACTTT. Its protein product is CASTPGLYNSPLHF.

This clonotype has a count of ten or more. The chain is built from TRBV5-8 and TRBJ2-3; weak D call: TRBD1 (7 bases). Trimming took off 4 bases at V and 2 bases at J, with 14 bases between the two ends. CDR3 length: 15 residues. The germline gives CDR1 SGHTS, CDR2 YDEGEE. The CDR3 loop reads CASSGGTAYTDTQYF. For the CDR3, the DNA is TGTGCCAGCAGCGGAGGGACAGCCTACACAGATACGCAGTATTTT.

The chain uses TRBV29-1 and TRBJ2-7; D tentatively reads TRBD1 or TRBD2 (5 bases each). V lost 1 base and J lost 4, with 11 bases in between. Germline-derived CDR1 and CDR2 are SQVTM and ANQGSEA. There are 13 residues in the CDR3. Written as DNA, the CDR3 is TGCAGCGTTGAAGTAGCGCAGGGATACGAGCAGTACTTC. The encoded protein is CSVEVAQGYEQYF.

This clonotype was seen repeatedly, ten times or more. The chain employs TRBV30 and TRBJ2-7; a weak D match, TRBD2 (5 bases). CDR3 length equals 16 residues. V was pared by 4 bases and J by 1 base, with 20 bases between. The germline CDR1 and CDR2 sequences are GTSNPN and SVGIG (reference sequence). CDR3 DNA sequence: TGTGCCTGGAACCCGAACGTGAGGGTGTTGTCCTACGAGCAGTACTTC. This encodes CAWNPNVRVLSYEQYF.

This rearrangement joins TRBV6-5 to TRBJ2-3, with 8 bases identical to TRBD1. Losses at the gene ends were 2 bases for V and 3 bases for J; bases not matched to a gene: 7. Germline V gives CDR1 MNHEY, CDR2 SVGAGI. The CDR3 consists of 16 residues. The DNA for the CDR3 is TGTGCCAGCAGTTACCGACCAGGGGGCAATACAGATACGCAGTATTTT. Amino acids: CASSYRPGGNTDTQYF.

The V and J genes are TRBV6-2 or TRBV6-3 and TRBJ1-2; the match to TRBD1 covers 7 bases. Germline values: CDR1 MNHEY, CDR2 SVGEGT. This CDR3 region has 16 residues. The ends lost 3 bases at V and 2 bases at J; junction bases unmatched: 9. CDR3 sequence: CASSYDRASENYGYTF. The CDR3 coding sequence is TGTGCCAGCAGTTATGACAGGGCGTCGGAGAACTATGGCTACACCTTC.

This clonotype came up a few times. The chain combines TRBV20-1 with TRBJ1-5; 11 nucleotides match TRBD1. The V gene's germline CDR1 is DFQATT and CDR2 SNEGSKA (reference sequence). CDR3 length: 17 residues. V lost 6 bases, J lost 4 bases, and 14 bases stayed unmatched. As DNA, the CDR3 is TGCAGTGCATCGGATCCCGGACAGGGGGCGTCAAATCAGCCCCAGCATTTT. This sequence encodes CSASDPGQGASNQPQHF.

The table lists this clonotype with many counts. The rearrangement links TRBV11-2 to TRBJ2-4, with TRBD1 matching over 8 bases. This CDR3 region has 13 residues. The ends lost 6 bases at V and 8 bases at J; junction bases unmatched: 6. CDR1 and CDR2 from the germline V gene are SGHAT and FQNNGV. The CDR3 DNA sequence: TGTGCCAGCAGACAGACAGGGGTGGACATTCAGTACTTC. Residues: CASRQTGVDIQYF.

This clonotype has just a few counts. The rearrangement joins TRBV27 to TRBJ2-3; tentatively, D is TRBD2 (6 bases). The CDR3 extends over 13 amino acids. CDR1 MNHEY and CDR2 SMNVEV come from the germline V gene (reference sequence). V was trimmed by 3 bases and J by 5 bases, leaving 9 bases between them. The CDR3 reads CASSFGGKDTQYF. The CDR3 nucleotides read TGTGCCAGCAGTTTCGGGGGAAAAGATACGCAGTATTTT.

This clonotype was seen more than once but under ten times. The junction departs from the called germline gene at one end, perhaps through a read error. The chain employs TRBV7-9 and TRBJ2-5; a weak D match, TRBD2 (6 bases). There are 14 residues in the CDR3. Germline V gene data show CDR1 as SEHNR and CDR2 as FQNEAQ (reference sequence). Here the CDR3 reads CAGSRGGYQETQYF. In DNA form, the CDR3 reads TGTGCCGGCAGCCGCGGAGGGTACCAAGAGACCCAGTACTTC.

The rearrangement links TRBV24-1 to TRBJ2-5; the D is unclear. Trimming took 5 bases from V and 5 from J, leaving 5 bases between them. CDR1 and CDR2 (germline): KGHDR, SFDVKD. CDR3 length: 11 residues. This chain's CDR3 is CATSVKETQYF. CDR3 bases: TGTGCCACCAGTGTCAAGGAGACCCAGTACTTC.

This clonotype was counted many times. J is TRBJ2-7 and V is TRBV12-3 or TRBV12-4; D could derive from TRBD1 or TRBD2 (5 bases each). V lost 5 bases and J 6 bases, leaving 20 bases between the germline ends. The CDR3 is 15 residues long. The CDR3 DNA follows: TGTGCCAGCAGTCCGCGAGGGGCGTCTCCCGGCGAGCAGTACTTC. Its translation: CASSPRGASPGEQYF.

The chain employs TRBV5-1 and TRBJ2-5, with a tentative D call TRBD2 (5 bases). The V end was cut by 0 bases, the J end by 3 bases, with 12 bases between. The CDR3 contains 15 residues. The germline V gene encodes CDR1 SGHRS and CDR2 YFSETQ. CDR3 region: CASSLAERRKETQYF. The CDR3 DNA is TGCGCCAGCAGCTTGGCCGAGCGGCGAAAAGAGACCCAGTACTTC.

The sample holds many counts of this clonotype. The gene calls are TRBV5-1 and TRBJ2-1; 11 bases line up with TRBD2. The CDR3 length is 15 residues. Germline assignment: CDR1 SGHRS and CDR2 YFSETQ. With 2 bases clipped from V and 8 bases from J, the junction kept 6 bases outside the gene matches. The CDR3 nucleotides are TGCGCCAGCAGCTTACTAGCGGGGGCTCAGGATGAGCAGTTCTTC. Amino acids: CASSLLAGAQDEQFF.

This clonotype was seen ten or more times. The chain carries TRBV30 and TRBJ2-7; unclear D gene. In germline, CDR1 is GTSNPN, CDR2 SVGIG (reference sequence). CDR3 length: 13 residues. V gave up 2 bases and J gave up 6 bases, with 14 bases separating them. CDR3 coding DNA: TGTGCCTGGAGTCGCCTCCCCCTGGGCGAGCAGTACTTC. This sequence encodes CAWSRLPLGEQYF. Full variable domain (missing parts from reference TRBV30 and TRBJ2-7): SQTIHQWPATLVQPVGSPLSLECTVEGTSNPNLYWYRQAAGRGLQLLFYSVGIGQISSEVPQNLSASRPQDRQFILSSKKLLLSDSGFYLCAWSRLPLGEQYFGPGTRLTVT.